This T cell receptor beta chain was captured in a study of response to subunit inactivated influenza vaccine (dated by TCRdb to 2017 to 2018). Turning to the overall study: The study used deep quantitative T cell receptor repertoire profiling to track responses to a trivalent subunit inactivated influenza vaccine.

The CDR3, cysteine through phenylalanine, is 19 amino acids long. Just CDR3 DNA is preserved here, 57 bases in frame from base 1. Trimmed from V: 0 bases; trimmed from J: 5 bases; junction bases lacking a gene match: 11. Based on the germline V gene, the CDR1 and CDR2 sequences are SGHDT and YYEEEE. General findings and caveats noted by the study authors: The authors suggested that each seasonal influenza vaccination may recruit only a limited number of new T cells.

This clonotype came up a few times. No antigen is known for it. Per-base qualities were not stored, and no clone one base away is much larger. The library relied on RT-PCR. The reads were generated on an Illumina HiSeq 2500. TCRdb itself trimmed the public reads at Q25 with fastp, ran MiXCR and retained productive beta chains. CDR3 protein sequences are deduplicated, and each keeps its most common genes and DNA. The sample table lists hundreds of thousands of distinct CDR3 sequences, 16% of them with a count of one. In total, the top ten clones hold approximately 3% of the sample. This clonotype was sampled from a man aged 50 to 69 who received an inactivated influenza vaccine. Donor details come from another sample of the same person, matched by shared clones. The input for sequencing was CD4+ T cells sorted from PBMCs, taken 23 to 25 months after vaccination. The sequence links TRBV5-6 to TRBJ2-1, and TRBD2 matches 13 of the central bases. CDR3 protein: CASSLGTSGRPMSDNEQFF. The DNA reads TGTGCCAGCAGCTTGGGGACTAGCGGGAGACCGATGAGTGACAATGAGCAGTTCTTC.